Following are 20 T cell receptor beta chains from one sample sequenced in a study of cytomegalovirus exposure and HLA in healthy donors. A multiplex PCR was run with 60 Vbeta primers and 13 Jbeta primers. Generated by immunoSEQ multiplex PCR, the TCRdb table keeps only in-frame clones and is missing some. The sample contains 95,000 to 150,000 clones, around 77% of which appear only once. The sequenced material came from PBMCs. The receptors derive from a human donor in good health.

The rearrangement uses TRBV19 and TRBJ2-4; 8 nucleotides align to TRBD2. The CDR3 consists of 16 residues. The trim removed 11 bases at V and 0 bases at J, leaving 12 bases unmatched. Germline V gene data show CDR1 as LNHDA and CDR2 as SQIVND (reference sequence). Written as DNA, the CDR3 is TGTGCCTCCACCGAGCGGGAGAGGTTAGCCAAAAACATTCAGTACTTC. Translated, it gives CASTERERLAKNIQYF.

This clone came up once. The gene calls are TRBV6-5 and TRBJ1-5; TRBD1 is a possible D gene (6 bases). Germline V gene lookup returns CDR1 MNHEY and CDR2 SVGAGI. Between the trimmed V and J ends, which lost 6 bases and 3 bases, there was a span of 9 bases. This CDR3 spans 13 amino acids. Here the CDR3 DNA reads TGTGCCAGCAGCGACAGGAACAATCAGCCCCAGCATTTT. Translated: CASSDRNNQPQHF.

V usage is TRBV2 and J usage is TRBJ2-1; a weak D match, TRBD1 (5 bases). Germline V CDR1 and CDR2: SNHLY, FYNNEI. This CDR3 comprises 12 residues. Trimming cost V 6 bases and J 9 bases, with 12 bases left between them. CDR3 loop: CASSFQGLEQFF. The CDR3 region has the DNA TGTGCCAGCAGCTTTCAGGGCCTTGAGCAGTTCTTC.

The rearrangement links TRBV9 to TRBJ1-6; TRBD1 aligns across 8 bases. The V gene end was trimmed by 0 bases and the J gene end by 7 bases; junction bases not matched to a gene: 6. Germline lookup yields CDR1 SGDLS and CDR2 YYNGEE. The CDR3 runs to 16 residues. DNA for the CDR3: TGTGCCAGCAGCGTAGATCCGGACAGGGACAATTCACCCCTCCACTTT. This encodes CASSVDPDRDNSPLHF.

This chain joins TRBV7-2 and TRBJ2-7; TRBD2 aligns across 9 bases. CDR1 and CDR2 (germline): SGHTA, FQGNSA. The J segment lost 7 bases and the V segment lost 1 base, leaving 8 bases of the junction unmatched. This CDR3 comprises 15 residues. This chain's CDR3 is CASSLGIAGAGEQYF. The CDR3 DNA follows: TGTGCCAGCAGCTTAGGGATAGCGGGGGCTGGGGAGCAGTACTTC.

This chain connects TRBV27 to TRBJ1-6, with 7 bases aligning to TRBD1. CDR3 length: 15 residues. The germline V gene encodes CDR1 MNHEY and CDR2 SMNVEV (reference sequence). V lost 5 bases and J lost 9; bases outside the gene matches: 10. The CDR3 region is CASSPDRVVSSPLHF. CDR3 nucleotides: TGTGCCAGCAGTCCAGACAGGGTAGTTAGTTCACCCCTCCACTTT.

The CDR3 bases are TGTGCCAGCCAACCCAGGAGCACAGATACGCAGTATTTT. Translated, it gives CASQPRSTDTQYF. The gene calls are TRBV5-4 and TRBJ2-3; D gene unclear. V was trimmed by 7 bases and J by 0 bases, leaving 9 bases between them. Germline CDR1 is SGHNT and CDR2 is YYREEE (reference sequence). The CDR3 runs to 13 residues. Based on the CDR3 plus reference TRBV5-4 and TRBJ2-3, the full variable domain is ETGVTQSPTHLIKTRGQQVTLRCSSQSGHNTVSWYQQALGQGPQFIFQYYREEENGRGNFPPRFSGLQFPNYSSELNVNALELDDSALYLCASQPRSTDTQYFGPGTRLTVL.

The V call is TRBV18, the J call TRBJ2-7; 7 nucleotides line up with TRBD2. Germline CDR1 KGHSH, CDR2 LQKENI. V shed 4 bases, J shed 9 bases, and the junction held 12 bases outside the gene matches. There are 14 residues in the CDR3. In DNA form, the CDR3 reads TGTGCCAGCTCACGAGGGGTCACTGGGGAGGGGCAGTACTTC. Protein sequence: CASSRGVTGEGQYF.

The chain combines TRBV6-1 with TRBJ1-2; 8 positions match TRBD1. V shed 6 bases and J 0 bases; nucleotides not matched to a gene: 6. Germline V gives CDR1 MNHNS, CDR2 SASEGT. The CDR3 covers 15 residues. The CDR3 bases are TGTGCCAGCAGGGAGCGGGACAGGACTAACTATGGCTACACCTTC. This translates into CASRERDRTNYGYTF.

The CDR3 DNA reads as TGTGCCAGCAGCTTAGAGGCGGGAGGGCCCCACGAGCAGTACTTC. Its protein is CASSLEAGGPHEQYF. The rearrangement joins TRBV7-3 to TRBJ2-5, with TRBD2 matching 9 bases. The DNA end is more similar to TRBJ2-7, so the J call may be wrong. CDR3 length equals 15 residues. The V gene's germline CDR1 is SGHTA and CDR2 FQGTGA.

The CDR3 DNA follows: TGTGCCAGCAGTTTAGGAATGGCGGGCTACGAGCAGTACTTC. Its translation: CASSLGMAGYEQYF. V and J are TRBV28 and TRBJ2-7; weak D call: TRBD2 (5 bases). V gave up 2 bases and J gave up 3 bases, with 11 bases separating them. The length of the CDR3 is 14 residues. Per the germline V gene, CDR1 is MDHEN and CDR2 is SYDVKM.

This chain's CDR3 is CAISEPREAGTQYF. In DNA, the CDR3 is TGTGCCATCAGTGAGCCGCGGGAAGCGGGGACGCAGTATTTT. J is TRBJ2-3 and V is TRBV10-3; 7 nucleotides agree with TRBD2. The CDR3 consists of 14 residues. The ends lost 2 bases at V and 9 bases at J; junction bases unmatched: 8. From germline, CDR1 is ENHRY and CDR2 SYGVKD.

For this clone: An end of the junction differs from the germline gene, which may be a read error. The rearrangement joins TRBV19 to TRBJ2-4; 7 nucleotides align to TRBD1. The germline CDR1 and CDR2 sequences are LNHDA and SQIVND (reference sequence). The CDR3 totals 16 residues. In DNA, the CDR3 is TGTGCCAGCAACGGGGAGAGGGGGCCCGATTCGAACAGTCAGTACTTC. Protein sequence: CASNGERGPDSNSQYF.

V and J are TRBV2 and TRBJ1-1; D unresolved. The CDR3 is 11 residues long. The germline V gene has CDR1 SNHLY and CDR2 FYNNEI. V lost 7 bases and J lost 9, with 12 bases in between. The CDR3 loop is CASTQEFKAFF. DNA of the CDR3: TGTGCCAGCACCCAGGAATTCAAAGCTTTCTTT.

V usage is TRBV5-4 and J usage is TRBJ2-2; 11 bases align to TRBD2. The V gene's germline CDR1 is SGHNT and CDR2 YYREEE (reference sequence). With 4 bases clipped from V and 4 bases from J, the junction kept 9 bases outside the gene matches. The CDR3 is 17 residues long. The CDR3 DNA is TGTGCCAGCAGCCCGCCCCTAGCGGGAGGTGGCACCGGGGAGCTGTTTTTT. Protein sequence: CASSPPLAGGGTGELFF.

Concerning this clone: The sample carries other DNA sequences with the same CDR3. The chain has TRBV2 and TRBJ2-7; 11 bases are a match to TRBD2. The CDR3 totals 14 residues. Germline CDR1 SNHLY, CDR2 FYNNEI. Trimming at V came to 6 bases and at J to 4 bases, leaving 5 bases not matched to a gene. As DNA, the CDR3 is TGTGCCAGCAGCGCACTAGCGGGGGCATACGAGCAGTACTTC. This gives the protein CASSALAGAYEQYF.

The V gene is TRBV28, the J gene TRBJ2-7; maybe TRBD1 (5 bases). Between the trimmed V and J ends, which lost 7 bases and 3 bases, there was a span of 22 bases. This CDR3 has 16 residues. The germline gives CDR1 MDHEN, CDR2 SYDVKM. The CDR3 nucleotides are TGTGCCAGCACCTCACAAAGGTCCAGGGTAGGCTACGAGCAGTACTTC. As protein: CASTSQRSRVGYEQYF.

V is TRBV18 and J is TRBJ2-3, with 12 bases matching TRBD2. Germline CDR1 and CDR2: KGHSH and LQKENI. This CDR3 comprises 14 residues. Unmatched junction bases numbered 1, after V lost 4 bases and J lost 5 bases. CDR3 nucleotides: TGTGCCAGCTCACAGGGACTAGCGGGAGATACGCAGTATTTT. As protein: CASSQGLAGDTQYF.

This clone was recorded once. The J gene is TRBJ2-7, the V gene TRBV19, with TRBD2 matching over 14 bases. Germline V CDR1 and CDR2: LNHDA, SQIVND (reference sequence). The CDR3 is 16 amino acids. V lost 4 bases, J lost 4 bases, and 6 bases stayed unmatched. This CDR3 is CASSTPGTSGSYEQYF. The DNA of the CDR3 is TGTGCCAGTAGTACCCCGGGGACTAGCGGGAGTTACGAGCAGTACTTC.

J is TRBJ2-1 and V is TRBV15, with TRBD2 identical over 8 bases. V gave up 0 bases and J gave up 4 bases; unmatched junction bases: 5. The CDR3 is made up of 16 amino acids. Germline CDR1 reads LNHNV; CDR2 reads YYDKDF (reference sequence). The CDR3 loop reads CATSRDVTSVYNEQFF. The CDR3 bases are TGTGCCACCAGCAGAGACGTGACTAGCGTTTACAATGAGCAGTTCTTC.